A single sample is the source of the 28 T cell receptor beta chains below, sequenced in a study of blood T cell repertoires in COVID-19. The repertoire was sequenced with immunoSEQ multiplex PCR; TCRdb's copy has only in-frame clones and lacks some. Here the sample spans 100,000 to 150,000 clones, around 87% being singletons. The sample consisted of peripheral blood. The receptors originated from a woman aged 55 to 70 with acute or convalescent COVID-19.

The rearrangement links TRBV6-6 to TRBJ1-2; 7 bases map to TRBD1. Trimming removed 7 bases from V and 7 bases from J; junction bases left unmatched: 6. The CDR3 has 12 amino acids. The germline gives CDR1 MNHNY, CDR2 SVGAGI (reference sequence). CDR3 loop: CASTPTGSGYTF. CDR3 DNA sequence: TGTGCCAGCACCCCGACAGGGAGTGGCTACACCTTC.

V is TRBV27 and J is TRBJ2-7; 7 positions agree with TRBD1. Germline V lookup: CDR1 MNHEY, CDR2 SMNVEV (reference sequence). V was clipped by 2 bases and J by 2 bases; unmatched bases: 6. The CDR3 extends over 15 amino acids. The CDR3 is CASSLGRGIAYEQYF. DNA of the CDR3: TGTGCCAGCAGTTTAGGCAGGGGGATCGCCTACGAGCAGTACTTC.

The chain employs TRBV9 and TRBJ1-1; the D is unclear. V was trimmed by 4 bases and J by 3 bases, leaving 13 bases between them. CDR1 and CDR2 (germline): SGDLS, YYNGEE. The CDR3 runs 14 residues. CDR3 sequence (DNA): TGTGCCAGCAGCCCCCTGCCGGGTTACACTGAAGCTTTCTTT. As protein: CASSPLPGYTEAFF.

The chain recombines TRBV10-3 with TRBJ2-7; TRBD2 aligns across 7 bases. The CDR3 is made up of 18 amino acids. Trimming cost V 0 bases and J 1 base; bases outside gene matches: 12. Germline V lookup: CDR1 ENHRY, CDR2 SYGVKD. The CDR3 nucleotides are TGTGCCATCAGTGAGTCGACGACTACCACGGGGGGTTCCTACGAGCAGTACTTC. Its protein product is CAISESTTTTGGSYEQYF.

The chain is built from TRBV7-8 and TRBJ2-3, with TRBD2 as a possible D gene (6 bases). CDR3 length: 15 amino acids. V gave up 4 bases and J gave up 7 bases, with 18 bases separating them. Germline lookup yields CDR1 SGHVS and CDR2 FQNEAQ. The CDR3 DNA follows: TGTGCCAGCAGCTCCGTGGGGGGTAATCCCCATACGCAGTATTTT. Its translation is CASSSVGGNPHTQYF. Drawing the rest from reference TRBV7-8 and TRBJ2-3, the complete variable domain is GAGVSQSPRYKVAKRGQDVALRCDPISGHVSLFWYQQALGQGPEFLTYFQNEAQLDKSGLPSDRFFAERPEGSVSTLKIQRTQQEDSAVYLCASSSVGGNPHTQYFGPGTRLTVL.

The chain carries TRBV3-1 (or the pseudogene TRBV3-2) and TRBJ2-7; 10 nucleotides align to TRBD1. Trimming took 3 bases from V and 3 from J; bases not matched to a gene: 5. Germline CDR1 LGHDT, CDR2 YNNKEL (reference sequence). The CDR3 has 15 residues. The CDR3 bases are TGTGCCAGCAGCCACGACAGGGGGCTCCACTACGAGCAGTACTTC. Translation gives CASSHDRGLHYEQYF.

The rearrangement joins TRBV3-1 (or the pseudogene TRBV3-2) to TRBJ2-1, with 9 nucleotides matching TRBD1. Per the germline V gene, CDR1 is LGHDT and CDR2 is YNNKEL (reference sequence). The CDR3 spans 14 residues. Trimming took 2 bases from V and 9 from J; bases not matched to a gene: 5. The CDR3 region has the DNA TGTGCCAGCAGCCAAAGGACAGGGGTAAGTGAGCAGTTCTTC. The encoded protein is CASSQRTGVSEQFF.

This sequence joins TRBV18 and TRBJ1-5, with TRBD1 as a possible D gene (5 bases). Germline loops: CDR1 KGHSH, CDR2 LQKENI. The length of the CDR3 is 16 residues. Deletions cut 3 bases from V and 1 base from J, with 13 bases between. CDR3 nucleotides: TGTGCCAGCTCACCGGACGGGGGACTCAGCAATCAGCCCCAGCATTTT. Translating gives CASSPDGGLSNQPQHF.

The J gene is TRBJ2-2, the V gene TRBV9; 9 bases line up with TRBD2. With V trimmed by 3 bases and J by 5 bases, 8 bases remained unmatched. The CDR3 has 16 amino acids. Germline-derived CDR1 and CDR2 are SGDLS and YYNGEE. The CDR3 nucleotides are TGTGCCAGCAGCGCGACTAGCGGAGCTAGTACCGGGGAGCTGTTTTTT. Amino acid sequence: CASSATSGASTGELFF.

This chain connects TRBV6-1 to TRBJ2-7, with TRBD1 matching over 7 bases. The germline V gene has CDR1 MNHNS and CDR2 SASEGT. The junction had 8 bases not matched to a gene; V was cut back by 2 bases and J by 4 bases. There are 15 residues in the CDR3. The CDR3 DNA sequence: TGTGCCAGCAGTGAAAGCATAGGACAGGTTTACGAGCAGTACGTC. Translating gives CASSESIGQVYEQYV.

This clone appeared a few times. The chain recombines TRBV7-9 with TRBJ1-6; tentative D call: TRBD1 (6 bases). CDR3 length equals 14 residues. Deletions cut 1 base from V and 10 bases from J, with 11 bases between. The germline CDR1 and CDR2 sequences are SEHNR and FQNEAQ (reference sequence). The CDR3 DNA sequence: TGTGCCAGCAGCTTAGAACAGGGCCGGTCACCCCTCCACTTT. Translating gives CASSLEQGRSPLHF. Using reference TRBV7-9 and TRBJ1-6 for the parts outside the CDR3, the full variable domain is DTGVSQNPRHKITKRGQNVTFRCDPISEHNRLYWYRQTLGQGPEFLTYFQNEAQLEKSRLLSDRFSAERPKGSFSTLEIQRTEQGDSAMYLCASSLEQGRSPLHFGNGTRLTVT.

V is TRBV6-5 and J is TRBJ2-7; TRBD1 agrees at 7 bases. Germline V gene sequence: CDR1 MNHEY, CDR2 SVGAGI. J gave up 2 bases and V 5 bases, and 6 bases lay outside the gene matches. CDR3 size: 14 residues. CDR3 amino acids: CASSPTDRAYEQYV. DNA of the CDR3: TGTGCCAGCAGTCCCACCGACAGGGCCTACGAGCAGTACGTC.

This chain connects TRBV24-1 to TRBJ2-3; 11 bases agree with TRBD1. Germline V lookup: CDR1 KGHDR, CDR2 SFDVKD. This CDR3 region has 15 residues. Trimming at V came to 3 bases and at J to 4 bases, leaving 2 bases not matched to a gene. The CDR3 DNA reads TGTGCCACCAGTGATCAGGGACAGGGGGCAGATACGCAGTATTTT. Encoded protein: CATSDQGQGADTQYF.

The rearrangement joins TRBV19 to TRBJ1-3, with D hard to call. The CDR3 is 15 residues long. The V and J ends lost 3 bases and 0 bases respectively, with 9 bases between them. Germline CDR1 is LNHDA and CDR2 is SQIVND (reference sequence). DNA of the CDR3: TGTGCCAGTAGTATTCAGGTTTCCTCTGGAAACACCATATATTTT. It specifies CASSIQVSSGNTIYF. Full variable domain (remainder filled in from reference TRBV19 and TRBJ1-3): DGGITQSPKYLFRKEGQNVTLSCEQNLNHDAMYWYRQDPGQGLRLIYYSQIVNDFQKGDIAEGYSVSREKKESFPLTVTSAQKNPTAFYLCASSIQVSSGNTIYFGEGSWLTVV.

The chain's CDR3 is CASTGLAGWSSGANVLTF. The DNA for the CDR3 is TGTGCCAGTACCGGACTAGCGGGCTGGTCCTCTGGGGCCAACGTCCTGACTTTC. This sequence joins TRBV19 and TRBJ2-6; 11 bases map to TRBD2. This CDR3 is 18 amino acids long. The germline V gene has CDR1 LNHDA and CDR2 SQIVND (reference sequence). Trimming at V came to 7 bases and at J to 0 bases, leaving 8 bases not matched to a gene.

The J gene is TRBJ1-1, the V gene TRBV6-5, with a possible D match to TRBD1 (5 bases). Germline CDR1 is MNHEY and CDR2 is SVGAGI. V dropped 7 bases and J dropped 6 bases, with 21 bases sitting between them. This CDR3 contains 15 residues. The DNA of the CDR3 is TGTGCCAGCACCCTTAGGGGCAGCGTTAACGCTGAAGCTTTCTTT. This codes for CASTLRGSVNAEAFF.

This clone was detected once. CDR3 sequence (DNA): TGTGCCAGCAGTGAAGGGACAGCCTCACCCCTCCACTTT. This codes for CASSEGTASPLHF. V gene TRBV6-1 combines with J gene TRBJ1-6; tentative D call: TRBD1 (6 bases). This CDR3 is 13 amino acids long. Trimming pared 1 base from V and 10 bases from J, leaving 8 bases between. Germline CDR1 MNHNS, CDR2 SASEGT.

The chain uses TRBV5-6 and TRBJ1-5; D is ambiguous. The CDR3 length is 15 residues. The V end lost 4 bases, the J end lost 4 bases, and 15 bases lay between the germline ends. Germline V gene sequence: CDR1 SGHDT, CDR2 YYEEEE. Here the CDR3 DNA reads TGTGCCAGCAGCCGCGGGGAGAGGATTAATCAGCCCCAGCATTTT. Translated, it gives CASSRGERINQPQHF.

V and J are TRBV18 and TRBJ1-6; TRBD1 agrees at 7 bases. V shed 6 bases, J shed 10 bases, and the junction held 9 bases outside the gene matches. CDR3 length: 14 residues. The germline gives CDR1 KGHSH, CDR2 LQKENI. CDR3 loop: CASSPGGGRSPLHF. The CDR3 nucleotides are TGTGCCAGCTCCCCGGGAGGGGGCCGCTCACCCCTCCACTTT.

This chain joins TRBV7-6 and TRBJ2-5, with 10 bases lining up with TRBD2. The CDR3 totals 17 residues. The junction had 14 bases not matched to a gene; V was cut back by 5 bases and J by 5 bases. Germline CDR1 is SGHVS and CDR2 is FNYEAQ. This CDR3 reads CASSKRASGRRDETQYF. For the CDR3, the DNA is TGTGCCAGCAGCAAACGGGCTAGCGGGAGAAGGGATGAGACCCAGTACTTC.

The V gene is TRBV28, the J gene TRBJ2-7, with 9 bases fitting TRBD2. Germline values: CDR1 MDHEN, CDR2 SYDVKM. The CDR3 covers 14 residues. After removal of 7 bases from V and 6 bases from J, the junction contained 10 bases not matched to a gene. The CDR3 nucleotides read TGTGCCAGCATCATTAGCGGGAGTTTGGCCGAGCAGTACGTC. Its translation is CASIISGSLAEQYV.

V is TRBV18 and J is TRBJ2-3; 11 bases map to TRBD2. Germline V CDR1 and CDR2: KGHSH, LQKENI. V lost 4 bases, J lost 5 bases, and 2 bases stayed unmatched. The CDR3 covers 14 residues. The CDR3 DNA is TGTGCCAGCTCACTCGGACTAGCGGGAGATACGCAGTATTTT. It specifies CASSLGLAGDTQYF.

This chain connects TRBV4-2 to TRBJ2-7; 8 bases are a match to TRBD2. The trim removed 0 bases at V and 4 bases at J, leaving 14 bases unmatched. This CDR3 region has 18 residues. Germline CDR1 and CDR2: LGHNA and YNFKEQ. DNA for the CDR3: TGTGCCAGCAGCCAAGATCCCTCATCGGCGGGAGGAGGTTACGAGCAGTACTTC. It codes for CASSQDPSSAGGGYEQYF.

CDR3 sequence reads: CASSPPGLYTGELFF. The CDR3 DNA reads as TGTGCCAGCAGCCCCCCCGGACTATACACCGGGGAGCTGTTTTTT. The V call is TRBV12-1, the J call TRBJ2-2; the table's D call, TRBD2, has no DNA check behind it. TRBV12-1 is described as a pseudogene. This CDR3 is built from 15 residues.

The genes are TRBV15 and TRBJ2-5; 12 bases agree with TRBD2. CDR3 length: 17 amino acids. J gave up 5 bases and V 5 bases, and 12 bases lay outside the gene matches. Germline lookup yields CDR1 LNHNV and CDR2 YYDKDF (reference sequence). The CDR3 loop reads CATSGRLAGDSGETQYF. DNA of the CDR3: TGTGCCACCAGCGGTCGACTAGCGGGGGACAGCGGGGAGACCCAGTACTTC.

Here the CDR3 reads CSASGQGTYSNQPQHF. For the CDR3, the DNA is TGCAGTGCTAGTGGACAGGGCACTTATAGCAATCAGCCCCAGCATTTT. The rearrangement links TRBV20-1 to TRBJ1-5, with 8 bases aligning to TRBD1. Germline values: CDR1 DFQATT, CDR2 SNEGSKA (reference sequence). This CDR3 spans 16 amino acids. With V trimmed by 3 bases and J by 0 bases, 7 bases remained unmatched.

This chain links TRBV5-4 with TRBJ2-3; no clear D. Germline V CDR1 and CDR2: SGHNT, YYREEE (reference sequence). CDR3 size: 14 residues. V lost 4 bases, J lost 1 base, and 10 bases lay in between. The CDR3 protein is CASSARSRTDTQYF. In DNA form, the CDR3 reads TGTGCCAGCAGCGCCCGGTCTCGCACAGATACGCAGTATTTT.

This clone was seen only a few times. The V call is TRBV19, the J call TRBJ1-2; D gene uncertain. This CDR3 comprises 12 residues. Deletions cut 11 bases from V and 3 bases from J, with 13 bases between. Germline CDR1 reads LNHDA; CDR2 reads SQIVND (reference sequence). The CDR3 DNA is TGTGCCTCAAGAGGAATAGACTATGGCTACACCTTC. Amino acids: CASRGIDYGYTF.